The clone carrying this TCR beta chain was seen only a few times. The antigen is not known. CDR1 is GTSNPN and CDR2 is SVGIG in the germline V gene (reference sequence). The V end was cut by 0 bases, the J end by 0 bases, with 7 bases between. This CDR3 is built from 14 residues. The entry originates in a study of beta chain features in type 1 diabetes. Broader study findings: The study found moderately but significantly shorter TCRB CDR3s in all four CD4+ subsets of Type 1 diabetes patients.

All of the isolated RNA was reverse transcribed, so expressed TCRB transcripts were sequenced. The method was immunoSEQ multiplex PCR; TCRdb's version includes in-frame clones alone and lacks a portion of them. The table records hundreds of thousands of clones, 15% of them present only once. This receptor was identified in a man between 18 and 29 years old with type 1 diabetes. The sequenced sample consisted of naive CD4+ T cells from blood. V usage is TRBV30 and J usage is TRBJ2-3; D might be TRBD2 (5 bases). Here the CDR3 reads CAWSVRGSTDTQYF. The CDR3, as DNA: TGTGCCTGGAGTGTTCGGGGTAGCACAGATACGCAGTATTTT.